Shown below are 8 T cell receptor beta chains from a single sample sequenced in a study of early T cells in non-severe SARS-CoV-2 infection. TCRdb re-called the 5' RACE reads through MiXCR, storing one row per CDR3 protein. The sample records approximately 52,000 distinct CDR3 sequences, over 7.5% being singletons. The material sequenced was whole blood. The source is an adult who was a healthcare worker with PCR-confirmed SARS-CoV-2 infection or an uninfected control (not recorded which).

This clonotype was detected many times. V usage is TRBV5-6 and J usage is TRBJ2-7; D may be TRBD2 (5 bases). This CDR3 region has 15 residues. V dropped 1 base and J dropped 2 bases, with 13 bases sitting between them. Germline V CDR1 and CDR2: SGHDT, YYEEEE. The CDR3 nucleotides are TGTGCCAGCAGCTTGTGGACTCAGCCCACCTACGAGCAGTACTTC. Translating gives CASSLWTQPTYEQYF.

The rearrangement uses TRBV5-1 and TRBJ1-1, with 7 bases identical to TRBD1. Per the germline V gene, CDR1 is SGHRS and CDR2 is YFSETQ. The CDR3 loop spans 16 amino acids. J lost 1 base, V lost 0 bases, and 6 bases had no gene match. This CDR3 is CASSLAATGTNTEAFF. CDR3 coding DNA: TGCGCCAGCAGCTTGGCGGCGACAGGGACGAACACTGAAGCTTTCTTT. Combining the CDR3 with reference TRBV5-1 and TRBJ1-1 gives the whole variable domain KAGVTQTPRYLIKTRGQQVTLSCSPISGHRSVSWYQQTPGQGLQFLFEYFSETQRNKGNFPGRFSGRQFSNSRSEMNVSTLELGDSALYLCASSLAATGTNTEAFFGQGTRLTVV.

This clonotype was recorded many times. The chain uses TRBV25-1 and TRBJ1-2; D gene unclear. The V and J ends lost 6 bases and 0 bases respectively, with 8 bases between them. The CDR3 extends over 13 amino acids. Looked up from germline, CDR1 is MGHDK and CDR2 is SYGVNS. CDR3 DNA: TGTGCCAGCAGGGAAGGAGCTAACTATGGCTACACCTTC. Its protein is CASREGANYGYTF.

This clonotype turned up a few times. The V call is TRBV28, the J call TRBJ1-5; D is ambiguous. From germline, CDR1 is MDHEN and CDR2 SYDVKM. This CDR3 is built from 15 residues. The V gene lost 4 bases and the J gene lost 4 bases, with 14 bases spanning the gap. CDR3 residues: CASSSSGVGNQPQHF. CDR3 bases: TGTGCCAGCAGTTCCTCTGGGGTCGGGAATCAGCCCCAGCATTTT.

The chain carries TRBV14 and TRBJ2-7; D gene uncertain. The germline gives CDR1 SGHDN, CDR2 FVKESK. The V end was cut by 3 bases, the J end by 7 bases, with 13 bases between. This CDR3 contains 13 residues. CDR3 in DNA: TGTGCCAGCAGCCAGGCCCTGCTGAGTGAGCAGTACTTC. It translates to CASSQALLSEQYF.

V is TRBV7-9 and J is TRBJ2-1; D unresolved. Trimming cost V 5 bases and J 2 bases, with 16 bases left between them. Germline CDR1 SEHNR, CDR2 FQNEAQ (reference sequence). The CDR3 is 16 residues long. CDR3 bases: TGTGCCAGCAGCCCTCACCCCGACTGGCCCTACAATGAGCAGTTCTTC. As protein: CASSPHPDWPYNEQFF.

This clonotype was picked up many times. CDR3 sequence (DNA): TGTGCCAGCAGTGAGAACGAGGCGAACGGAAACACCATATATTTT. Protein product: CASSENEANGNTIYF. This chain connects TRBV2 to TRBJ1-3; D is undetermined. The CDR3 runs 15 residues. Between the trimmed V and J ends, which lost 3 bases and 4 bases, there was a span of 13 bases. CDR1 SNHLY and CDR2 FYNNEI come from the germline V gene.

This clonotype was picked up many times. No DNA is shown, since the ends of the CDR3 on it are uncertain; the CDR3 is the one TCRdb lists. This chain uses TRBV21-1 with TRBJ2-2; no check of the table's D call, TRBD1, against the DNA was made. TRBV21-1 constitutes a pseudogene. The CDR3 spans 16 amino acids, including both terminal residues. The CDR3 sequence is CASMFGQGAGSGELFF.